This TCR beta chain comes out of a study of tumor-infiltrating lymphocytes in primary liver carcinoma. For the study at large: The patients included men and women who were aged 30 to 69 years.

Ten or more counts support this clonotype. The CDR3 is 14 amino acids. CDR1 is SQVTM and CDR2 is ANQGSEA in the germline V gene. The V gene end was trimmed by 3 bases and the J gene end by 7 bases; junction bases not matched to a gene: 6. The study extracted blood RNA from unsorted whole blood and also extracted germline DNA. From 400 to 500 ng total RNA, TCR beta cDNA was generated with a primer in the constant region. Nested multiplex PCR, run for three rounds with slightly modified ARM-PCR, yielded TCR beta libraries. In the first two PCR rounds, TRBV1-TRBV30 forward primers were paired with a C-beta reverse primer, and each round lasted roughly 10 cycles. Each CDR3 protein is one row after TCRdb ran MiXCR on the multiplex PCR reads. The top ten clones hold over 15% of a sample with 250,000 to 350,000 distinct CDR3 sequences, about three fifths of them seen once.

The material sequenced was peripheral blood. The V gene is TRBV29-1, the J gene TRBJ2-1; 10 bases agree with TRBD2. The receptor was derived from a woman under 40 with primary liver carcinoma and hepatitis B virus infection. CDR3 nucleotide sequence: TGCAGCGTTGATTCTAGCGGGAGCAGGAATGAGCAGTTCTTC. It is translated as CSVDSSGSRNEQFF.